The rows below give T cell receptor beta chains drawn from one sample of a study of early T cells in non-severe SARS-CoV-2 infection. TCRdb used MiXCR to reprocess the 5' RACE reads, holding one entry per CDR3 protein. The sample lists about 50,000 distinct CDR3 sequences, approximately 10% occurring once. The sample comprised whole blood. The origin of the receptors is an adult who was a healthcare worker with PCR-confirmed SARS-CoV-2 infection or an uninfected control (not recorded which). Each CDR3 is given with its conserved first and last residue. D genes are given only for firm matches. Size is stated for part of the rows, as once, few or many counts, or as a class when the clone is expanded.

V	J	size	D	DNA	CDR3
TRBV5-1	TRBJ1-4	few	.	TGCGCCAGCAGCTTTAGTCTGGGCCTTAATGAAAAACTGTTTTTT	CASSFSLGLNEKLFF
TRBV4-3	TRBJ1-1	.	TRBD1	TGCGCCAGCAGCCAAGACCCCGGACAGGTCGACGGGGATGAAGCTTTCTTT	CASSQDPGQVDGDEAFF
TRBV6-5	TRBJ2-7	.	.	TGTGCCAGCAGTTTCATTGGGGGTGGAGAGCAGTACTTC	CASSFIGGGEQYF
TRBV27	TRBJ1-5	few	.	TGTGCCAGCAGTTTGGGCGCGGGCATGGGCCAGCCCCAGCATTTT	CASSLGAGMGQPQHF
TRBV20-1	TRBJ2-3	many	.	TGCAGTGCTACGACCGTCGCCGGGGGAGATACGCAGTATTTT	CSATTVAGGDTQYF
TRBV10-3	TRBJ1-5	many	.	TGTGCCATCAGTGAGGCTGAGGATCAGCCCCAGCATTTT	CAISEAEDQPQHF
TRBV29-1	TRBJ2-3	many	.	TGCAGCGCCAACCTTGGGTTCGGCACAGATACGCAGTATTTT	CSANLGFGTDTQYF
TRBV18	TRBJ2-4	few	.	TGTGCCAGCTCACCTCAGGGGGGTTCTGACATTCAGTACTTC	CASSPQGGSDIQYF
TRBV7-3	TRBJ1-4	many	.	TGTGCCAGCAGCTTAACGCCGGGGGAAAAACTGTTTTTT	CASSLTPGEKLFF
TRBV4-3	TRBJ2-1	.	.	TGCGCCAGCAGCCAAGATCGTGGCGGGGTGGGCCACAATGAGCAGTTCTTC	CASSQDRGGVGHNEQFF
TRBV7-2	TRBJ2-3	many	TRBD1	TGTGCCAGCAGCTTGAGGGACAGGGATACGCAGTATTTT	CASSLRDRDTQYF